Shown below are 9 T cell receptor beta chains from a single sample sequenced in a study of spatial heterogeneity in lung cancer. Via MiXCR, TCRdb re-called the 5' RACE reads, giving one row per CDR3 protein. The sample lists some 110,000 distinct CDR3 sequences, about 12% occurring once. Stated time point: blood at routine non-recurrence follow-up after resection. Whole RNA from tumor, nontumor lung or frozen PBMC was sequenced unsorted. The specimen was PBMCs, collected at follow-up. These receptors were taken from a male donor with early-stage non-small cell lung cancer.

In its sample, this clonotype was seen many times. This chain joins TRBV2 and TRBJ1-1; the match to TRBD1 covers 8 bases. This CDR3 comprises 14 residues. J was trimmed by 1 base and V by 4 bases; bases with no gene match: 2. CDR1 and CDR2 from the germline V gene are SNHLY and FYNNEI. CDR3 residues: CASSGTGSNTEAFF. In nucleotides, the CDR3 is TGTGCCAGCAGTGGGACAGGGTCGAACACTGAAGCTTTCTTT.

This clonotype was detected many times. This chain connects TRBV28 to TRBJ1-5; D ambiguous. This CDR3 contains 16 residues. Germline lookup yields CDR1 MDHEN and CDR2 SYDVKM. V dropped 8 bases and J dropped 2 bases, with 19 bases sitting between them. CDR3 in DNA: TGTGCCAGCGAATATGGCCTGCGAGGGCGCAATCAGCCCCAGCATTTT. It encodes CASEYGLRGRNQPQHF.

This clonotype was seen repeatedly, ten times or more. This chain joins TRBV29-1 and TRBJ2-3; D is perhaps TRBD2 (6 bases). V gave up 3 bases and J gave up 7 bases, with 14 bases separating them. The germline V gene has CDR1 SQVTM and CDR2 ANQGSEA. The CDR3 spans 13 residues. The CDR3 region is CSVESGRSNTQYF. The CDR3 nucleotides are TGCAGCGTTGAGTCAGGGAGGTCGAATACGCAGTATTTT.

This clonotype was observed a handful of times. The CDR3 reads CSAHASGGSYNEQFF. In DNA, the CDR3 is TGCAGTGCCCACGCGTCAGGGGGCTCCTACAATGAGCAGTTCTTC. This rearrangement joins TRBV20-1 to TRBJ2-1; 7 bases agree with TRBD1. The CDR3 sequence is 15 residues long. The junction had 8 bases not matched to a gene; V was cut back by 6 bases and J by 0 bases. CDR1 and CDR2 (germline): DFQATT, SNEGSKA (reference sequence).

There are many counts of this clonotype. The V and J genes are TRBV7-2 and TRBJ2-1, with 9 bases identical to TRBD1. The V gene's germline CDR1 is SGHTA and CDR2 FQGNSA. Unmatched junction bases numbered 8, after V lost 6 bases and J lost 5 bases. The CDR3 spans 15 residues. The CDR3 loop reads CASRPNRGLDNEQFF. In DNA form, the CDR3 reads TGTGCCAGCAGACCCAACAGGGGGCTCGACAATGAGCAGTTCTTC.

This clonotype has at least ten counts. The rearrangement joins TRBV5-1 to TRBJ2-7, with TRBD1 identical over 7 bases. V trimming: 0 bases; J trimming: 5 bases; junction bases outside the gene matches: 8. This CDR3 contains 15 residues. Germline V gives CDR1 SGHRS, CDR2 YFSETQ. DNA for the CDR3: TGCGCCAGCAGCTTGGAGGACAGGAATCACGACGAGCAGTACTTC. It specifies CASSLEDRNHDEQYF.

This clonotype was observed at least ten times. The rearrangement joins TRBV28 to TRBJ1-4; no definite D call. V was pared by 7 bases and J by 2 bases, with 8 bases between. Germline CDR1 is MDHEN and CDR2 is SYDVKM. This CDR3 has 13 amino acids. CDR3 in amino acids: CASKDSTNEKLFF. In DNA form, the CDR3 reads TGTGCCAGCAAGGACTCGACTAATGAAAAACTGTTTTTT.

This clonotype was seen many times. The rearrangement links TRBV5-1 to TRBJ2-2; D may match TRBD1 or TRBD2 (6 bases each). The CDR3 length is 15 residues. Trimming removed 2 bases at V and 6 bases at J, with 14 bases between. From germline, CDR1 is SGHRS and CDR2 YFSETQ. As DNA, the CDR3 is TGCGCCAGCAGCTTCCGCAGGGGAGGATCCGGGGAGCTGTTTTTT. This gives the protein CASSFRRGGSGELFF.

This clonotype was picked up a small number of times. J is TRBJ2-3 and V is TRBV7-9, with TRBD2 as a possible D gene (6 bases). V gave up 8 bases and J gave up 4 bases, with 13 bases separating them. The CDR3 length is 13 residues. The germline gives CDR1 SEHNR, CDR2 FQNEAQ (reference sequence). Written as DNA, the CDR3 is TGTGCCAGCGAGGGCGGGGTCGCAGATACGCAGTATTTT. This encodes CASEGGVADTQYF.